Given below is one T cell receptor beta chain in context. Its antigen is as yet unknown. This sample is part of a study of tumor-infiltrating lymphocytes in localized non-small cell lung cancer. Study-wide findings and caveats: Immunotypes IM1 and IM2 had similar TCR-derived T-cell fractions. TCR sequencing covered a subset of patients with enough tissue.

This CDR3 contains 18 residues. V lost 1 base, J lost 4 bases, and 8 bases stayed unmatched. In germline, CDR1 is SGHVS, CDR2 FNYEAQ. Repertoires were generated with immunoSEQ multiplex PCR, while TCRdb's copy carries only in-frame clones and drops some. Of about 6,400 clones listed, over 70% are singletons. The TCR sequence derives from a human donor with non-small cell lung cancer. The sample taken for sequencing was lung tumor tissue. The chain joins TRBV7-6 to TRBJ1-6, with TRBD1 identical over 9 bases. The DNA for the CDR3 is TGTGCCAGCAGCTTAGTGGGGGGACAGGGCCTTTATAATTCACCCCTCCACTTT. This translates into CASSLVGGQGLYNSPLHF.